The sequence of this T cell receptor (beta chain) was determined in a study of tumor-infiltrating lymphocytes in primary liver carcinoma. Across the study: Tumors measured roughly 4 to 11 cm and were stage T1-T3 N0M0.

Constant-region priming of approximately 500 ng total RNA yielded TCR beta cDNA. Nested multiplex PCR, run for three rounds with slightly modified ARM-PCR, yielded TCR beta libraries. Rounds one and two of PCR, each of 10 cycles, were primed with TRBV1-TRBV30 forward primers and a C-beta reverse primer. Each CDR3 protein is one row after TCRdb ran MiXCR on the multiplex PCR reads. The sample consists of approximately 330,000 distinct CDR3 sequences, less than 70% of them appearing once. Germline assignment: CDR1 LGHNA and CDR2 YSLEER. The CDR3 is 15 residues long. Trimming took 3 bases from V and 12 from J; bases not matched to a gene: 15. This clonotype has just one count. Unsorted whole blood supplied the blood RNA, and germline DNA was isolated too.

Sequenced input: peripheral blood. The rearrangement links TRBV4-3 to TRBJ1-1; TRBD1 aligns across 8 bases. This TCR came from a man aged 40-49 years with primary liver carcinoma and hepatitis B virus infection. CDR3 amino acids: CASSHTYRGGTQPFF. The CDR3 bases are TGCGCCAGCAGCCATACTTACAGGGGGGGGACTCAACCTTTCTTT.